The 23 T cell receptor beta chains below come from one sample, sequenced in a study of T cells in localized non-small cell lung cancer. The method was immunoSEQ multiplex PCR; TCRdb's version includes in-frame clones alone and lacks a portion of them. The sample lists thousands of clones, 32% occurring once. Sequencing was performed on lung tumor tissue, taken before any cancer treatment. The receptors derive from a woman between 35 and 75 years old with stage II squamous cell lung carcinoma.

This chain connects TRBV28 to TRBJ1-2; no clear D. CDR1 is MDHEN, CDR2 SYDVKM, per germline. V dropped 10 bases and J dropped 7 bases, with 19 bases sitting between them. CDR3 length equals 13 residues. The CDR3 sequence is CAIPSSPGGGYTF. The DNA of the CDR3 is TGTGCCATCCCCTCCTCCCCGGGCGGTGGCTACACCTTC.

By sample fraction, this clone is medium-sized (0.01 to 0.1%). CDR3: CASSPGQGSGELFF. CDR3 in DNA: TGTGCCAGCAGCCCTGGACAGGGAAGCGGGGAGCTGTTTTTT. J is TRBJ2-2 and V is TRBV11-3; 8 bases align to TRBD1. Germline assignment: CDR1 SGHNT and CDR2 YENEEA. There are 14 residues in the CDR3. The V gene end was trimmed by 5 bases and the J gene end by 7 bases; junction bases not matched to a gene: 6.

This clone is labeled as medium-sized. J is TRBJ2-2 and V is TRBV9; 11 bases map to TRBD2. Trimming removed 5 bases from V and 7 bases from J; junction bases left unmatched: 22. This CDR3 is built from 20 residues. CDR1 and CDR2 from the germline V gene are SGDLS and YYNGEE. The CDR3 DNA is TGTGCCAGCAGTGAAGCGCTTGGGTTGGGTAGCGGGAGGGCCATCGGGGAGCTGTTTTTT. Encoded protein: CASSEALGLGSGRAIGELFF.

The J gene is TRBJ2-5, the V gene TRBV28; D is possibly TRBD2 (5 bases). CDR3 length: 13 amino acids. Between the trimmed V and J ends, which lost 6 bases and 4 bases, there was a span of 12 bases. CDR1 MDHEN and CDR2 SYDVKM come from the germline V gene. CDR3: CASRNSGGETQYF. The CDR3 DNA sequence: TGTGCCAGCAGGAACAGTGGAGGAGAGACCCAGTACTTC. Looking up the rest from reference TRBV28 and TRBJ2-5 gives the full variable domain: DVKVTQSSRYLVKRTGEKVFLECVQDMDHENMFWYRQDPGLGLRLIYFSYDVKMKEKGDIPEGYSVSREKKERFSLILESASTNQTSMYLCASRNSGGETQYFGPGTRLLVL.

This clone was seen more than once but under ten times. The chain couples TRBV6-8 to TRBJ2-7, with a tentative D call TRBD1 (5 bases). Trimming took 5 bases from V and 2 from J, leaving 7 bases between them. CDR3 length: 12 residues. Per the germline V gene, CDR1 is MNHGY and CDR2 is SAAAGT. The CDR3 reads CASSDRTYEQYF. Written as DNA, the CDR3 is TGTGCCAGCAGTGACAGAACCTACGAGCAGTACTTC.

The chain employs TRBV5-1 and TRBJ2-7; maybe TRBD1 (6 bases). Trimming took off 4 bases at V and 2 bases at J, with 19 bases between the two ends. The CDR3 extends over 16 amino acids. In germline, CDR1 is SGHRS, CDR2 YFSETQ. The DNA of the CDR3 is TGCGCCAGCAGCGTGGGGACCGGGACACCCCCCTACGAGCAGTACTTC. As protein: CASSVGTGTPPYEQYF.

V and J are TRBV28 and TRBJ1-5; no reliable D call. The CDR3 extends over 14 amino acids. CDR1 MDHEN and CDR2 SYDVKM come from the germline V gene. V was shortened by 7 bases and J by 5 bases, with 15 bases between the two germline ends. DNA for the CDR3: TGTGCCAGCACACACACTAACAGCCATCAGCCCCAGCATTTT. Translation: CASTHTNSHQPQHF. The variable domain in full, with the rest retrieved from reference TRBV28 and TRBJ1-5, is DVKVTQSSRYLVKRTGEKVFLECVQDMDHENMFWYRQDPGLGLRLIYFSYDVKMKEKGDIPEGYSVSREKKERFSLILESASTNQTSMYLCASTHTNSHQPQHFGDGTRLSIL.

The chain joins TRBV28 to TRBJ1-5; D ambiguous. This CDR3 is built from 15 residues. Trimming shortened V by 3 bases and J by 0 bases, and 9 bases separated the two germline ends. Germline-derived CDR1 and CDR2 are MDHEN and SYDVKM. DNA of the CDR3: TGTGCCAGCAGTTTCCTTACACATAGCAATCAGCCCCAGCATTTT. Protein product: CASSFLTHSNQPQHF.

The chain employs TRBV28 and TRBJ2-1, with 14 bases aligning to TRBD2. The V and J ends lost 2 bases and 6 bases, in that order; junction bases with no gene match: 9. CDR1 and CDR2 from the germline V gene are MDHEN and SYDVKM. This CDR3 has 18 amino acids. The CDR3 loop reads CASSLPGLAGEFVNEQFF. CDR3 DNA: TGTGCCAGCAGTTTACCGGGACTAGCGGGAGAGTTTGTCAATGAGCAGTTCTTC.

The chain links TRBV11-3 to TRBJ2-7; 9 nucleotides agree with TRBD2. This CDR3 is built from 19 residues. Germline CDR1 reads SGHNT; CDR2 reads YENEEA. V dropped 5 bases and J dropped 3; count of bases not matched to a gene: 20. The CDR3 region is CASSPPSRGPSGIFYEQYF. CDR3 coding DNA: TGTGCCAGCAGCCCCCCCTCGAGGGGCCCTAGCGGGATCTTCTACGAGCAGTACTTC.

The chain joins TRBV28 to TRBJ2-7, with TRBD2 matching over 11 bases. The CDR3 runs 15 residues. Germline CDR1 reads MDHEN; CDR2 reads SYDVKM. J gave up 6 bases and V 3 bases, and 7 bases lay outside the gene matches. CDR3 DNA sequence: TGTGCCAGCAGTTTTATGCTAGCGGGAGGTCTCGAGCAGTACTTC. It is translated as CASSFMLAGGLEQYF.

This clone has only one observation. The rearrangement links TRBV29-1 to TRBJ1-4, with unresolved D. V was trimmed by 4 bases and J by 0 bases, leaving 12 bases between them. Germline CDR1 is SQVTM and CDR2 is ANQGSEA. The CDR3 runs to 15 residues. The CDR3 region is CSVGVSGATNEKLFF. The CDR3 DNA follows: TGCAGCGTTGGGGTCTCGGGAGCAACTAATGAAAAACTGTTTTTT.

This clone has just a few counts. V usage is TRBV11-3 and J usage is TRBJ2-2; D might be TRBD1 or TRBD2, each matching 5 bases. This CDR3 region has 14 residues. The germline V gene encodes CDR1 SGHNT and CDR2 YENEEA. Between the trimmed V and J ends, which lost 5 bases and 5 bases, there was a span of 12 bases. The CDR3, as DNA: TGTGCCAGCAGCCAATCCGGGGCGACCGGGGAGCTGTTTTTT. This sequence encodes CASSQSGATGELFF.

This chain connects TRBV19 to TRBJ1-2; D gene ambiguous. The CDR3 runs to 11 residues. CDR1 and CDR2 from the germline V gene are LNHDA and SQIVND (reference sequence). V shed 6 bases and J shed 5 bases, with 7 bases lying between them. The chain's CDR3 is CASRSGYGYTF. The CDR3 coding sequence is TGTGCCAGTAGGTCTGGGTATGGCTACACCTTC.

The DNA for the CDR3 is TGTGCCACCAGCAGGGCAGGGCGAGGCACCGGGGAGCTGTTTTTT. This encodes CATSRAGRGTGELFF. The chain uses TRBV15 and TRBJ2-2; tentative D call: TRBD1 (5 bases). Germline CDR1 is LNHNV and CDR2 is YYDKDF (reference sequence). CDR3 length equals 15 residues. V was cut by 3 bases and J by 4 bases, with 12 bases left in between.

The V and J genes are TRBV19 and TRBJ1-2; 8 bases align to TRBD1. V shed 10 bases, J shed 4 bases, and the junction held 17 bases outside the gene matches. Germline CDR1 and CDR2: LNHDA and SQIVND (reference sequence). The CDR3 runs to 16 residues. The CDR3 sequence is CATSRDRGPGGYGYTF. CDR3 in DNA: TGTGCCACTTCGCGCGACAGGGGCCCTGGGGGCTATGGCTACACCTTC.

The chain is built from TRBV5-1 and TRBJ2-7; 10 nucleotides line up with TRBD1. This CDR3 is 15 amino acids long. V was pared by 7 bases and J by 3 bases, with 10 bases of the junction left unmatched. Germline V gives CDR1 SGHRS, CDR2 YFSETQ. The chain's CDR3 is CASQIGDRGFYEQYF. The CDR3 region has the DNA TGCGCCAGCCAAATTGGGGACAGGGGATTCTACGAGCAGTACTTC.

The DNA of the CDR3 is TGCGCCAGCAGCTACGGACGGTCTGAGAATTCACCCCTCCACTTT. It codes for CASSYGRSENSPLHF. This chain connects TRBV5-1 to TRBJ1-6; D unresolved. CDR1 and CDR2 from the germline V gene are SGHRS and YFSETQ. Trimming shortened V by 3 bases and J by 7 bases, and 14 bases separated the two germline ends. CDR3 length: 15 residues.

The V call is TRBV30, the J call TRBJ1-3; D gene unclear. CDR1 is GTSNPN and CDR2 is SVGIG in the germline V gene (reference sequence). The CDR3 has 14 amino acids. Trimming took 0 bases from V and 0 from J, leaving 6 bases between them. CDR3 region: CAWSVKASGNTIYF. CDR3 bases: TGTGCCTGGAGTGTTAAGGCCTCTGGAAACACCATATATTTT.

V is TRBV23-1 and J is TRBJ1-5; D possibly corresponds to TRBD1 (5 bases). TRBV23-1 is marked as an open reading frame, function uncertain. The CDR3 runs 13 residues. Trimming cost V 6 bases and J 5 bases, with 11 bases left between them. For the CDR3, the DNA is TGCGCCAGCAGCTTGTCGACAGATCAGCCCCAGCATTTT. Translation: CASSLSTDQPQHF.

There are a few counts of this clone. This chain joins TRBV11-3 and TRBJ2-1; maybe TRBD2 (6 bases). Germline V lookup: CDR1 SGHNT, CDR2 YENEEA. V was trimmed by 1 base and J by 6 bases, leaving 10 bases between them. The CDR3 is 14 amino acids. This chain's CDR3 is CASSLGLEGNEQFF. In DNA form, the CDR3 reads TGTGCCAGCAGCTTAGGACTAGAGGGCAATGAGCAGTTCTTC.

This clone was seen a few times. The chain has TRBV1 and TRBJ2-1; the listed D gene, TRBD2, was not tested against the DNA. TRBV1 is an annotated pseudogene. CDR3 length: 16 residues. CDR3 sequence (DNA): TGCGCCAGCAGCTACGCTAGCGGGAGTGTCTACAATGAGCAGTTCTTC. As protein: CASSYASGSVYNEQFF.

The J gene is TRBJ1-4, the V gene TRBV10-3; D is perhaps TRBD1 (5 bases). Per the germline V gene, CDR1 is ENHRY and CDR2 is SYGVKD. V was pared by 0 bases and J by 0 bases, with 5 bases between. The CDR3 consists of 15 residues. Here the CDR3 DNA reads TGTGCCATCAGTGAGTCGGGGCCAACTAATGAAAAACTGTTTTTT. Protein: CAISESGPTNEKLFF.